Below are 22 T cell receptor beta chains sequenced from a single sample in a study of T cell responses to AZD1222 COVID-19 vaccine. Only in-frame clones appear in the TCRdb table, and some are missing; sequencing was by immunoSEQ multiplex PCR. Of about 75,000 clones listed, 88% are singletons. The source was peripheral blood, collected 28 days after the second dose of the MenACWY control vaccine. The source of these receptors is an adult who received the MenACWY meningococcal vaccine as a control.

The sample holds one count of this clone. The chain recombines TRBV4-2 with TRBJ2-3; 8 nucleotides line up with TRBD2. CDR3 length: 15 residues. V was clipped by 4 bases and J by 5 bases; unmatched bases: 8. Per the germline V gene, CDR1 is LGHNA and CDR2 is YNFKEQ. The CDR3 DNA reads as TGTGCCAGCAGCCCCCAAGCGGGGGTGGTAGATACGCAGTATTTT. Its translation: CASSPQAGVVDTQYF.

This chain links TRBV5-4 with TRBJ1-1, with a weak D call TRBD1 (6 bases). The CDR3 length is 15 residues. Trimming cost V 1 base and J 1 base, with 11 bases left between them. The germline CDR1 and CDR2 sequences are SGHNT and YYREEE (reference sequence). CDR3 protein: CASSLSGRGNTEAFF. The CDR3, as DNA: TGTGCCAGCAGCTTGAGCGGCAGGGGGAACACTGAAGCTTTCTTT.

The chain couples TRBV24-1 to TRBJ1-1; TRBD1 agrees at 7 bases. Germline V gene data show CDR1 as KGHDR and CDR2 as SFDVKD. The CDR3 sequence is 13 residues long. J was trimmed by 9 bases and V by 2 bases; bases with no gene match: 5. The chain's CDR3 is CATSDSQGRKAFF. CDR3 nucleotides: TGTGCCACCAGTGATTCACAGGGGAGGAAAGCTTTCTTT.

The chain is built from TRBV5-6 and TRBJ2-5; D is unclear. The CDR3 runs 13 residues. Trimming left V 3 bases short and J 5 bases short, with 11 bases between. The V gene's germline CDR1 is SGHDT and CDR2 YYEEEE. The CDR3 sequence: CASSSMLGETQYF. The DNA for the CDR3 is TGTGCCAGCAGCTCCATGCTAGGGGAGACCCAGTACTTC.

The rearrangement links TRBV3-1 (or the pseudogene TRBV3-2) to TRBJ2-7; 7 bases map to TRBD2. Germline V gene data show CDR1 as LGHDT and CDR2 as YNNKEL (reference sequence). V lost 1 base to trimming and J lost 10 bases; unmatched junction nucleotides: 1. This CDR3 has 11 residues. Here the CDR3 reads CASSQGDYQYF. The CDR3 nucleotides are TGTGCCAGCAGCCAAGGGGACTATCAGTACTTC.

The gene calls are TRBV9 and TRBJ1-4, with a tentative D call TRBD1 (6 bases). V shed 2 bases and J shed 3 bases, with 8 bases lying between them. This CDR3 region has 14 residues. Germline assignment: CDR1 SGDLS and CDR2 YYNGEE. The CDR3 here is CASSVTGPNEKLFF. The CDR3 DNA sequence: TGTGCCAGCAGCGTTACAGGGCCTAATGAAAAACTGTTTTTT.

The V gene is TRBV6-5, the J gene TRBJ1-3; weak D call: TRBD1 (6 bases). The V end was cut by 7 bases, the J end by 3 bases, with 13 bases between. The CDR3 sequence is 14 residues long. Germline assignment: CDR1 MNHEY and CDR2 SVGAGI. CDR3 sequence: CASTPTGGGNTIYF. CDR3 nucleotide sequence: TGTGCCAGCACCCCGACAGGCGGTGGAAACACCATATATTTT.

The rearrangement uses TRBV4-1 and TRBJ2-3; D uncertain. The CDR3 spans 12 residues. Trimming took off 4 bases at V and 4 bases at J, with 6 bases between the two ends. Germline CDR1 and CDR2: MGHRA and YSYEKL. CDR3 region: CASSPRPDTQYF. The CDR3 coding sequence is TGCGCCAGCAGCCCCAGGCCAGATACGCAGTATTTT.

V usage is TRBV2 and J usage is TRBJ2-2, with D uncertain. The CDR3 runs to 14 residues. The ends were cut back, 4 bases at V and 4 bases at J, with 10 bases in the middle. In germline, CDR1 is SNHLY, CDR2 FYNNEI. The CDR3: CASSAVVTTGELFF. In nucleotides, the CDR3 is TGTGCCAGCAGTGCCGTCGTGACCACCGGGGAGCTGTTTTTT.

The V and J genes are TRBV3-1 (or the pseudogene TRBV3-2) and TRBJ2-1, with D unresolved. The CDR3 contains 13 residues. Germline-derived CDR1 and CDR2 are LGHDT and YNNKEL (reference sequence). Trimming shortened V by 0 bases and J by 2 bases, and 2 bases separated the two germline ends. The CDR3 loop is CASSQDPYNEQFF. CDR3 bases: TGTGCCAGCAGCCAAGACCCCTACAATGAGCAGTTCTTC.

This chain connects TRBV5-8 to TRBJ1-5, with D unresolved. Germline CDR1 reads SGHTS; CDR2 reads YDEGEE. The CDR3 is made up of 15 amino acids. V was trimmed by 4 bases and J by 5 bases, leaving 16 bases between them. CDR3 region: CASSPGISGDQPQHF. DNA of the CDR3: TGTGCCAGCAGCCCCGGGATTTCTGGCGATCAGCCCCAGCATTTT.

This clone was counted a few times. V is TRBV7-8 and J is TRBJ1-5; D might be TRBD1 (6 bases). Looked up from germline, CDR1 is SGHVS and CDR2 is FQNEAQ. This CDR3 contains 16 residues. Trimming removed 1 base from V and 3 bases from J, with 13 bases in between. CDR3 sequence (DNA): TGTGCCAGCAGCTTAGTGTGGGGGCAAGTCAATCAGCCCCAGCATTTT. Its protein product is CASSLVWGQVNQPQHF. The variable domain in full, with the rest retrieved from reference TRBV7-8 and TRBJ1-5, is GAGVSQSPRYKVAKRGQDVALRCDPISGHVSLFWYQQALGQGPEFLTYFQNEAQLDKSGLPSDRFFAERPEGSVSTLKIQRTQQEDSAVYLCASSLVWGQVNQPQHFGDGTRLSIL.

This clone was observed a single time. The chain has TRBV7-3 and TRBJ2-1; D ambiguous. The CDR3 runs to 15 residues. Germline V gene sequence: CDR1 SGHTA, CDR2 FQGTGA. Trimming removed 6 bases from V and 2 bases from J, with 14 bases in between. CDR3 protein: CASRQADGPYNEQFF. The CDR3 coding sequence is TGTGCCAGCAGGCAAGCTGACGGCCCCTACAATGAGCAGTTCTTC.

The chain links TRBV4-2 to TRBJ2-2; D is ambiguous. CDR1 and CDR2 from the germline V gene are LGHNA and YNFKEQ. The CDR3 contains 15 residues. V dropped 0 bases and J dropped 5 bases, with 10 bases sitting between them. The CDR3 loop reads CASSQERQATGELFF. The CDR3 DNA reads TGTGCCAGCAGCCAAGAAAGGCAGGCTACCGGGGAGCTGTTTTTT.

Here the CDR3 reads CASSVEAGRRTGNTIYF. The CDR3 DNA follows: TGTGCCAGCAGCGTAGAAGCAGGCAGACGGACTGGAAACACCATATATTTT. The V gene is TRBV9, the J gene TRBJ1-3, with unresolved D. CDR3 length: 17 amino acids. Germline lookup yields CDR1 SGDLS and CDR2 YYNGEE. The germline V and J ends were trimmed by 0 bases and 2 bases, with 15 bases remaining between them.

The rearrangement uses TRBV28 and TRBJ1-5; D is ambiguous. The CDR3 totals 12 residues. Trimming took 2 bases from V and 5 from J, leaving 4 bases between them. Germline V gene sequence: CDR1 MDHEN, CDR2 SYDVKM. CDR3 sequence: CASSLLDQPQHF. The CDR3 DNA is TGTGCCAGCAGTTTACTAGATCAGCCCCAGCATTTT.

The chain uses TRBV18 and TRBJ2-2; 7 bases align to TRBD1. Germline CDR1 reads KGHSH; CDR2 reads LQKENI. The CDR3 runs 15 residues. J gave up 3 bases and V 6 bases, and 7 bases lay outside the gene matches. CDR3 loop: CASSQRQGHTGELFF. The CDR3 DNA reads as TGTGCCAGCTCCCAGAGACAGGGACACACCGGGGAGCTGTTTTTT.

The V gene is TRBV5-1, the J gene TRBJ1-4; 10 bases fit TRBD1. The V gene end was trimmed by 0 bases and the J gene end by 8 bases; junction bases not matched to a gene: 7. This CDR3 has 16 residues. Germline V gives CDR1 SGHRS, CDR2 YFSETQ. As DNA, the CDR3 is TGCGCCAGCAGCTTGGGGGACAGGGGCCCTCAAGAAAAACTGTTTTTT. Protein: CASSLGDRGPQEKLFF.

This chain joins TRBV9 and TRBJ2-7, with D perhaps TRBD1 (5 bases). This CDR3 contains 14 residues. Trimming stripped 3 bases from V and 7 bases from J, with 17 bases between. Germline V gives CDR1 SGDLS, CDR2 YYNGEE. The DNA for the CDR3 is TGTGCCAGCAGCGCGCCCCAATGGGGCGGAGAGCAGTACTTC. Translated, it gives CASSAPQWGGEQYF. The complete variable domain, with remaining parts taken from reference TRBV9 and TRBJ2-7, reads DSGVTQTPKHLITATGQRVTLRCSPRSGDLSVYWYQQSLDQGLQFLIQYYNGEERAKGNILERFSAQQFPDLHSELNLSSLELGDSALYFCASSAPQWGGEQYFGPGTRLTVT.

The chain couples TRBV12-3 or TRBV12-4 to TRBJ1-3, with D unresolved. The V end lost 2 bases, the J end lost 4 bases, and 6 bases lay between the germline ends. CDR3 length: 13 amino acids. Here the CDR3 DNA reads TGTGCCAGCAGTTTAAACGGCGGAAACACCATATATTTT. Protein: CASSLNGGNTIYF.

Only a few counts were recorded for this clone. As DNA, the CDR3 is TGTGCCAGTACCAGGGGAGGCCAAGAGACCCAGTACTTC. This codes for CASTRGGQETQYF. The chain is built from TRBV19 and TRBJ2-5; TRBD1 or TRBD2 may be the D gene (6 bases each). The CDR3 runs to 13 residues. V was cut by 7 bases and J by 1 base, with 10 bases left in between. The germline CDR1 and CDR2 sequences are LNHDA and SQIVND (reference sequence).

The V call is TRBV6-5, the J call TRBJ1-5; perhaps TRBD1 as D (5 bases). Germline CDR1 is MNHEY and CDR2 is SVGAGI. This CDR3 has 13 residues. V lost 4 bases and J 5 bases, leaving 9 bases between the germline ends. The CDR3 loop reads CASSSGTYQPQHF. The CDR3 nucleotides read TGTGCCAGCAGTTCAGGGACCTATCAGCCCCAGCATTTT.